The rows below give T cell receptor beta chains drawn from one sample of a study of cytotoxic CD8 clonotypes in ibrutinib-treated CLL. Method: immunoSEQ multiplex PCR; TCRdb's copy keeps in-frame clones and lacks some. Among about 160,000 clones, roughly 86% were seen once, and the ten largest hold roughly 2%. Sample: PBMCs, taken after 12 months of ibrutinib treatment. The receptors shown here come from a human donor with chronic lymphocytic leukemia. Each CDR3 is given with its conserved first and last residue. Fields, in order: D gene, J gene, V gene, clone size, CDR3 protein, CDR3 DNA. A D gene is named only where the DNA matches it firmly. Part of the rows lack a size; the others show once, few, many or a class for expanded clones.

TRBD2 TRBJ2-2 TRBV19 NA CASSIGLAGITGELFF TGTGCCAGTAGTATAGGACTAGCGGGAATCACCGGGGAGCTGTTTTTT
NA TRBJ1-1 TRBV19 NA CVSSMVTDTEAFF TGTGTCAGTAGTATGGTGACGGACACTGAAGCTTTCTTT
NA TRBJ2-7 TRBV27 NA CASRPYRDNSYEQYF TGTGCCAGCAGGCCGTACCGGGACAACTCCTACGAGCAGTACTTC
TRBD1 TRBJ2-1 TRBV9 NA CASSVEGALYNEQFF TGTGCCAGCAGCGTAGAGGGGGCCCTTTACAATGAGCAGTTCTTC
NA TRBJ2-5 TRBV5-4 NA CASSLPSAIQETQYF TGTGCCAGCAGCTTGCCGAGCGCGATCCAAGAGACCCAGTACTTC
NA TRBJ1-1 TRBV18 NA CASSGAVRNTEAFF TGTGCCAGCTCAGGCGCGGTTAGAAACACTGAAGCTTTCTTT
NA TRBJ1-2 TRBV9 NA CASSETGSARGGYTF TGTGCCAGCAGCGAGACTGGCTCGGCGCGCGGTGGCTACACCTTC
TRBD2 TRBJ2-7 TRBV2 many CASKGGSYEQYF TGTGCCAGCAAGGGAGGGTCCTACGAGCAGTACTTC
NA TRBJ1-3 TRBV7-8 once CASSLEKDSSGNTIYF TGTGCCAGCAGCTTAGAAAAAGACAGCTCTGGAAACACCATATATTTT
NA TRBJ1-1 TRBV6-5 NA CASSPGGRGGTEAFF TGTGCCAGCAGTCCCGGGGGCAGAGGCGGCACTGAAGCTTTCTTT
NA TRBJ2-7 TRBV2 few CASSGRDPSSYEQYF TGTGCCAGCAGTGGTCGAGATCCTAGCTCCTACGAGCAGTACTTC
NA TRBJ1-4 TRBV7-9 NA CASTPRGQNKHATNEKLFF TGTGCCAGCACCCCCCGAGGGCAGAACAAACATGCAACTAATGAAAAACTGTTTTTT
NA TRBJ2-2 TRBV9 NA CASSVASGELFF TGTGCCAGCAGCGTAGCGTCTGGGGAGCTGTTTTTT
NA TRBJ2-1 TRBV19 NA CASSMWPKGRSPEQFF TGTGCCAGTAGTATGTGGCCCAAGGGACGGAGTCCAGAGCAGTTCTTC
NA TRBJ2-7 TRBV4-3 NA CASTRSRTTYEQYF TGCGCCAGCACCCGCTCCAGGACCACCTACGAGCAGTACTTC
NA TRBJ2-6 TRBV5-6 NA CASSGGSSSGANVLTF TGTGCCAGCAGCGGGGGGTCTTCGTCTGGGGCCAACGTCCTGACTTTC
TRBD2 TRBJ2-7 TRBV4-1 few CASSPGTGTSGRYEQYF TGCGCCAGCAGCCCCGGAACCGGGACTAGCGGGAGGTACGAGCAGTACTTC
NA TRBJ1-4 TRBV28 NA CASSLSGATNEKLFF TGTGCCAGCAGTTTGTCAGGGGCAACTAATGAAAAACTGTTTTTT
TRBD2 TRBJ2-1 TRBV7-3 few CASSPGLADLSSYNEQFF TGTGCCAGCAGCCCCGGACTAGCGGATCTAAGCTCCTACAATGAGCAGTTCTTC
NA TRBJ2-5 TRBV18 NA CASSPGYRETQYF TGTGCCAGCTCACCAGGGTATCGAGAGACCCAGTACTTC
TRBD2 TRBJ2-1 TRBV6-5 NA CASSSRGEPLNEQFF TGTGCCAGTTCGAGCCGGGGGGAGCCTCTCAATGAGCAGTTCTTC
TRBD1 TRBJ1-2 TRBV27 NA CASSPDRVLDYGYTF TGTGCCAGCAGTCCCGACAGGGTCCTTGACTATGGCTACACCTTC
TRBD1 TRBJ1-3 TRBV7-2 NA CASSLGRPGGGNTIYF TGTGCCAGCAGCTTGGGCAGGCCAGGGGGTGGAAACACCATATATTTT
TRBD1 TRBJ2-7 TRBV18 NA CASSQKQGYEQYF TGTGCCAGCTCCCAGAAACAGGGGTACGAGCAGTACTTC
NA TRBJ2-4 TRBV11-2 NA CASSPLGKNAKNIQYF TGTGCCAGCAGCCCCCTCGGAAAGAATGCCAAAAACATTCAGTACTTC
NA TRBJ2-2 TRBV7-8 NA CASSFVGAGELFF TGTGCCAGCAGCTTCGTGGGGGCCGGGGAGCTGTTTTTT
TRBD2 TRBJ2-7 TRBV28 NA CASRSAGGLYEQYF TGTGCCAGCAGGTCAGCGGGGGGACTCTACGAGCAGTACTTC
TRBD1 TRBJ2-7 TRBV28 NA CASSLARDRGNEQYF TGTGCCAGCAGTTTAGCCCGGGACAGGGGTAACGAGCAGTACTTC
NA TRBJ1-4 TRBV18 NA CASSPQHRAANEKLFF TGTGCCAGCTCACCACAGCACAGGGCGGCTAATGAAAAACTGTTTTTT
NA TRBJ2-5 TRBV28 NA CASSNAVLETQYF TGTGCCAGCAGCAATGCGGTTCTGGAGACCCAGTACTTC
NA TRBJ2-5 TRBV9 NA CASSIRTGKTETQYF TGTGCCAGCAGCATTCGTACAGGGAAGACGGAGACCCAGTACTTC
NA TRBJ2-2 TRBV7-6 NA CASSLDRNTGELFF TGTGCCAGCAGTTTGGACAGAAACACCGGGGAGCTGTTTTTT
TRBD2 TRBJ2-7 TRBV10-3 once CAISESMGLAGAYEQYF TGTGCCATCAGTGAGTCCATGGGACTAGCGGGAGCATACGAGCAGTACTTC
TRBD2 TRBJ2-5 TRBV7-6 NA CASSKTSGWGETQYF TGTGCCAGCAGCAAGACTAGCGGGTGGGGAGAGACCCAGTACTTC
NA TRBJ2-1 TRBV2 NA CASTLNYEQFF TGTGCCAGCACCCTAAACTATGAGCAGTTCTTC
TRBD2 TRBJ2-3 TRBV28 once CASSTPLGGGSSDTQYF TGTGCCAGCAGTACCCCCCTAGGCGGGGGATCGTCAGATACGCAGTATTTT
NA TRBJ1-1 TRBV5-6 NA CASSSGPSEAFF TGTGCCAGCAGCTCGGGGCCTAGCGAAGCTTTCTTT
TRBD1 TRBJ2-6 TRBV28 NA CASRILPGQKSPGANVLTF TGTGCCAGCAGAATACTACCGGGACAGAAATCTCCTGGGGCCAACGTCCTGACTTTC
NA TRBJ1-1 TRBV19 NA CASNNPPGQEAFF TGTGCCAGTAACAACCCTCCTGGGCAAGAGGCTTTCTTT
TRBD1 TRBJ1-4 TRBV5-4 NA CASSLGLQGNNEKLFF TGTGCCAGCAGCTTGGGACTACAGGGGAATAATGAAAAACTGTTTTTT
NA TRBJ2-1 TRBV6-5 once CATHADSLYNEQFF TGTGCCACCCACGCCGACTCTCTTTACAATGAGCAGTTCTTC
TRBD2 TRBJ2-3 TRBV9 NA CASSVAPASSGPTDTQYF TGTGCCAGCAGCGTAGCCCCAGCTTCTAGCGGCCCCACAGATACGCAGTATTTT
TRBD1 TRBJ1-3 TRBV28 few CASTNQGWGQGGNTIYF TGTGCCAGCACCAACCAGGGGTGGGGACAGGGGGGAAACACCATATATTTT
NA TRBJ1-5 TRBV18 NA CASSPGGIAQPQHF TGTGCCAGCTCACCAGGCGGGATCGCTCAGCCCCAGCATTTT
NA TRBJ2-1 TRBV7-2 NA CASSYKSQGTPPYNEQFF TGTGCCAGCAGCTATAAATCGCAAGGGACTCCCCCCTACAATGAGCAGTTCTTC
NA TRBJ2-7 TRBV5-8 NA CASSLKFGRAYEQYF TGTGCCAGCAGCTTGAAATTCGGTCGGGCCTACGAGCAGTACTTC
NA TRBJ2-7 TRBV19 few CASRSAGGSSYEQYF TGTGCCAGTAGAAGTGCTGGGGGGTCGTCCTACGAGCAGTACTTC
NA TRBJ2-5 TRBV5-1 few CASKGGTRSEETQYF TGCGCCAGCAAGGGGGGAACTAGGTCGGAAGAGACCCAGTACTTC
TRBD1 TRBJ1-5 TRBV28 NA CASRGTGVGNQPQHF TGTGCCAGCAGAGGGACAGGGGTTGGCAATCAGCCCCAGCATTTT